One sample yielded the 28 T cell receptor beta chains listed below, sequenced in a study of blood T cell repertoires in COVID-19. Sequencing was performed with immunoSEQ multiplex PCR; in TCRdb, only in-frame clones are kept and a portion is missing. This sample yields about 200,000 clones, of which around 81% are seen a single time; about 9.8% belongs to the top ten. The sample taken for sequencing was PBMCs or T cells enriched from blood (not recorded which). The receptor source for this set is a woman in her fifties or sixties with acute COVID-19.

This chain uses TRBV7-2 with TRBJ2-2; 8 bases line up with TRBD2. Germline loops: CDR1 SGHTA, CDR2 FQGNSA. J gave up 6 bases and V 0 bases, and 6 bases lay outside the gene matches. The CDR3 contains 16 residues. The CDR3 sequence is CASSLAGGGQAGELFF. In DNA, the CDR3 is TGTGCCAGCAGCTTAGCGGGCGGGGGGCAGGCCGGGGAGCTGTTTTTT. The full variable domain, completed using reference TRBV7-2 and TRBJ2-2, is GAGVSQSPSNKVTEKGKDVELRCDPISGHTALYWYRQSLGQGLEFLIYFQGNSAPDKSGLPSDRFSAERTGGSVSTLTIQRTQQEDSAVYLCASSLAGGGQAGELFFGEGSRLTVL.

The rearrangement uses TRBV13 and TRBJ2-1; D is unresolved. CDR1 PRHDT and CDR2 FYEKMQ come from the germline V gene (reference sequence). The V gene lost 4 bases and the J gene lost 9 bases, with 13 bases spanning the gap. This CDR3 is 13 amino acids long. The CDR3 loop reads CASSSYVTGEQFF. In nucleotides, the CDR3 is TGTGCCAGCAGCTCCTACGTTACGGGTGAGCAGTTCTTC. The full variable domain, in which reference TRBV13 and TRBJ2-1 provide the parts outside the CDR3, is AAGVIQSPRHLIKEKRETATLKCYPIPRHDTVYWYQQGPGQDPQFLISFYEKMQSDKGSIPDRFSAQQFSDYHSELNMSSLELGDSALYFCASSSYVTGEQFFGPGTRLTVL.

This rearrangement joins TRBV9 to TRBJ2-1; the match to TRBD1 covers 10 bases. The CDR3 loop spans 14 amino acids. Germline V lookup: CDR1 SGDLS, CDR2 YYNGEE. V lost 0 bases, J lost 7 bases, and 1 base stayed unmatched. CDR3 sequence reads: CASSVGGQGNEQFF. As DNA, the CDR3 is TGTGCCAGCAGCGTAGGGGGACAGGGGAATGAGCAGTTCTTC.

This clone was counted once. CDR3 region: CASSRGGATDTQYF. Written as DNA, the CDR3 is TGTGCCAGCAGCCGAGGGGGGGCCACAGATACGCAGTATTTT. The V and J genes are TRBV3-1 (or the pseudogene TRBV3-2) and TRBJ2-3; maybe TRBD2 (7 bases). With 4 bases removed from V and 2 bases from J, the gap between germline ends came to 10 bases. CDR1 and CDR2 from the germline V gene are LGHDT and YNNKEL (reference sequence). The CDR3 loop spans 14 amino acids.

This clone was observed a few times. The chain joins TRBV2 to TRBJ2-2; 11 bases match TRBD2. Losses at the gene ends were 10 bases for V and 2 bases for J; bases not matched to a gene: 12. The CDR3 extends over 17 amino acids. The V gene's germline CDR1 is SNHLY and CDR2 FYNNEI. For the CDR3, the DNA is TGTGCCAACCAAGGGGAACTAGCGGGGGCCAACACCGGGGAGCTGTTTTTT. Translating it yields CANQGELAGANTGELFF. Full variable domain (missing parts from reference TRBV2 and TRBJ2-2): EPEVTQTPSHQVTQMGQEVILRCVPISNHLYFYWYRQILGQKVEFLVSFYNNEISEKSEIFDDQFSVERPDGSNFTLKIRSTKLEDSAMYFCANQGELAGANTGELFFGEGSRLTVL.

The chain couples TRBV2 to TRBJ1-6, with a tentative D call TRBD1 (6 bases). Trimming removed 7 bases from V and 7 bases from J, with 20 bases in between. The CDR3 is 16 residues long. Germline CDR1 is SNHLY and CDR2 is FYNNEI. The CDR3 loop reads CASKASGERRNSPLHF. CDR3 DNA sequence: TGTGCCAGCAAAGCCTCAGGGGAAAGGCGAAATTCACCCCTCCACTTT.

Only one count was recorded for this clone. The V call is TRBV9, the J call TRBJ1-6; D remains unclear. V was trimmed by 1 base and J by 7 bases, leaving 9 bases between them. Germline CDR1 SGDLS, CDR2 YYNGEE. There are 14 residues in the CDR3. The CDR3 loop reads CASSVSGHNSPLHF. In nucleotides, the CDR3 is TGTGCCAGCAGCGTATCTGGGCACAATTCACCCCTCCACTTT.

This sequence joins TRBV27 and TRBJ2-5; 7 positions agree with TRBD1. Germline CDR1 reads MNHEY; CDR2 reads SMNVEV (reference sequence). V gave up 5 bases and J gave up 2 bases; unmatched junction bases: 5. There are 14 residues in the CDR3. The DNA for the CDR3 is TGTGCCAGCAGTGAGACAGGGCTACAAGAGACCCAGTACTTC. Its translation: CASSETGLQETQYF.

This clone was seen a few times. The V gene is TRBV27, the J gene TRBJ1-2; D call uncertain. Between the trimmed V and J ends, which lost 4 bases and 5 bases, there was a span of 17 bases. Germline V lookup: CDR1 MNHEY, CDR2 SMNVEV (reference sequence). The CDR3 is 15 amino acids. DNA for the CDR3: TGTGCCAGCAGTTCTACGCCGTCCTCCGGTTATGGCTACACCTTC. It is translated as CASSSTPSSGYGYTF.

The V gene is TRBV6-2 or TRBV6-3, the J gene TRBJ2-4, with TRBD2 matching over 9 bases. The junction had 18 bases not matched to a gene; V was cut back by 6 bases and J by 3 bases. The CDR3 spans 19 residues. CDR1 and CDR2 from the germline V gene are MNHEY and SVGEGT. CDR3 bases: TGTGCCAGCAGCCACCTAGCGGGGCGCCGGTGGAGTGTCAAAAACATTCAGTACTTC. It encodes CASSHLAGRRWSVKNIQYF.

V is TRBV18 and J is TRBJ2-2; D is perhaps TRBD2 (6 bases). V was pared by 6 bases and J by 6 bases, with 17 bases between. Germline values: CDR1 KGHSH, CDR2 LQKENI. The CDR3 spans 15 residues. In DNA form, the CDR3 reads TGTGCCAGCTCCCAGGGACTGGGTCTGGCCGGGGAGCTGTTTTTT. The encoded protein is CASSQGLGLAGELFF.

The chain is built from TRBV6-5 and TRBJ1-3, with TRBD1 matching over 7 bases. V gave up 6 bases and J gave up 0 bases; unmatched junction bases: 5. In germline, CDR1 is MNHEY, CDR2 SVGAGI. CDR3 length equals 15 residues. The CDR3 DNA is TGTGCCAGCAGACGAGGGACAGTCTCTGGAAACACCATATATTTT. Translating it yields CASRRGTVSGNTIYF.

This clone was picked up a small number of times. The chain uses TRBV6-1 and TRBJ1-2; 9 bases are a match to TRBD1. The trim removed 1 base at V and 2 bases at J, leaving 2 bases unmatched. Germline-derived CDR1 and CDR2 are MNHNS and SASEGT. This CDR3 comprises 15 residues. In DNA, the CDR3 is TGTGCCAGCAGTGAAGACAGGGGGCTCAACTATGGCTACACCTTC. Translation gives CASSEDRGLNYGYTF.

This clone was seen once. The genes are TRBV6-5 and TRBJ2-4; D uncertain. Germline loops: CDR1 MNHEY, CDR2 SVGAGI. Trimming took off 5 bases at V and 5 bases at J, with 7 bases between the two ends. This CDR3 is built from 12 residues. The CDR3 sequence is CASSTGENIQYF. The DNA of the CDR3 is TGTGCCAGCAGTACGGGTGAAAACATTCAGTACTTC.

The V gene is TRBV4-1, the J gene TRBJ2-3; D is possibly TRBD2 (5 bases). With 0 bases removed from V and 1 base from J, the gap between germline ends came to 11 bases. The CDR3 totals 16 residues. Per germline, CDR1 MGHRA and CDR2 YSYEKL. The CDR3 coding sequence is TGCGCCAGCAGCCAAGAAGGGCTAGCAGGCACAGATACGCAGTATTTT. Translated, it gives CASSQEGLAGTDTQYF.

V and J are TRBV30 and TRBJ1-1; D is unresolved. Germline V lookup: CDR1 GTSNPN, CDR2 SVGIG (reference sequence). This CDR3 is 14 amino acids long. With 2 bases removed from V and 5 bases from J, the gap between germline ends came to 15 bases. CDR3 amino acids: CAWSPLDSQTEAFF. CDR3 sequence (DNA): TGTGCCTGGAGTCCTCTGGATAGCCAGACTGAAGCTTTCTTT.

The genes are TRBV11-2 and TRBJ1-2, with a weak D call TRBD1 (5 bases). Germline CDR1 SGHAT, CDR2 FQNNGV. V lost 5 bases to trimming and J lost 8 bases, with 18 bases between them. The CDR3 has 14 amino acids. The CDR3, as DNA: TGTGCCAGCAGCCTGCAACTTGGAGGGGAAGGCTACACCTTC. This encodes CASSLQLGGEGYTF.

CDR3 sequence reads: CASKEDITDTQYF. CDR3 in DNA: TGTGCCAGCAAGGAGGATATCACAGATACGCAGTATTTT. The rearrangement joins TRBV28 to TRBJ2-3, with D possibly matching TRBD2 (5 bases). The germline V gene encodes CDR1 MDHEN and CDR2 SYDVKM. Trimming took off 7 bases at V and 2 bases at J, with 10 bases between the two ends. CDR3 size: 13 residues.

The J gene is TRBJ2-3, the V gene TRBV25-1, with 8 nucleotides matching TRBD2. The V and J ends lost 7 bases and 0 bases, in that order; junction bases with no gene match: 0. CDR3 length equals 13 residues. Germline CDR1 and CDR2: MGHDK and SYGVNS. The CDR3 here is CASTSGSTDTQYF. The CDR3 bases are TGTGCCAGCACTAGCGGGAGCACAGATACGCAGTATTTT.

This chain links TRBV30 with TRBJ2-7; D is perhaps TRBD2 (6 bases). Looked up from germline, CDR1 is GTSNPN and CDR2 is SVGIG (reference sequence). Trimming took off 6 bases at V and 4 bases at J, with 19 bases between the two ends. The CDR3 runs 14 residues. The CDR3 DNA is TGTGCCTGCCTAACTAGCCCAAATTCATACGAGCAGTACTTC. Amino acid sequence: CACLTSPNSYEQYF. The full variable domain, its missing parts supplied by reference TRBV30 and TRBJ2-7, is SQTIHQWPATLVQPVGSPLSLECTVEGTSNPNLYWYRQAAGRGLQLLFYSVGIGQISSEVPQNLSASRPQDRQFILSSKKLLLSDSGFYLCACLTSPNSYEQYFGPGTRLTVT.

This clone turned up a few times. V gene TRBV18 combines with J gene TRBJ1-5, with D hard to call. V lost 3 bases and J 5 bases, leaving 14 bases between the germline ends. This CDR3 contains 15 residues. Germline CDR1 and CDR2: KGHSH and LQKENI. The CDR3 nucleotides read TGTGCCAGCTCACCTTTGTATTCGGTAGATCAGCCCCAGCATTTT. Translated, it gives CASSPLYSVDQPQHF.

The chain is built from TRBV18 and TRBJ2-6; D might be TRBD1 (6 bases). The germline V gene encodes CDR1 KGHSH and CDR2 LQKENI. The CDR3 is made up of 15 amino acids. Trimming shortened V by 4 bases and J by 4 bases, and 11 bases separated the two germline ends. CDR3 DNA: TGTGCCAGCTCACGGGGACAATCCGGGGCCAACGTCCTGACTTTC. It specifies CASSRGQSGANVLTF.

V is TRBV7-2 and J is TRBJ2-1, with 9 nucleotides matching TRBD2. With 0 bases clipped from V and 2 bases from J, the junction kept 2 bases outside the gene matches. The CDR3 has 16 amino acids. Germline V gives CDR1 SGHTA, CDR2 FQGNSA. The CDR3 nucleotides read TGTGCCAGCAGCTTAGCTAGCGGGGGACCCTACAATGAGCAGTTCTTC. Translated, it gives CASSLASGGPYNEQFF.

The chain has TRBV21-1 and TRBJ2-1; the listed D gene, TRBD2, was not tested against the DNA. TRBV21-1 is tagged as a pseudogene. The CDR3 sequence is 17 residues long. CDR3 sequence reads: CASSKGEGFHQTNEQFF. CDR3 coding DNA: TGTGCCAGCAGCAAAGGGGAGGGCTTTCACCAAACAAATGAGCAGTTCTTC.

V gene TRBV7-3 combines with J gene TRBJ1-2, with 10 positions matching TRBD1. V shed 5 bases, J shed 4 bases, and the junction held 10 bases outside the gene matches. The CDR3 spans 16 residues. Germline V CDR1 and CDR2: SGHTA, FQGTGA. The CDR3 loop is CASSNGGTGALYGYTF. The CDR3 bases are TGTGCCAGCAGCAACGGCGGGACAGGGGCGCTCTATGGCTACACCTTC. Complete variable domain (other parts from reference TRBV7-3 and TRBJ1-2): GAGVSQTPSNKVTEKGKYVELRCDPISGHTALYWYRQSLGQGPEFLIYFQGTGAADDSGLPNDRFFAVRPEGSVSTLKIQRTERGDSAVYLCASSNGGTGALYGYTFGSGTRLTVV.

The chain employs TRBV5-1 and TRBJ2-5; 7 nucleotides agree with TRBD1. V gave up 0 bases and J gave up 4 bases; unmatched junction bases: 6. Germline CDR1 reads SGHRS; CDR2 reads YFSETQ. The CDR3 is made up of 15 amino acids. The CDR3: CASSLAGGRAETQYF. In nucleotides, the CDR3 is TGCGCCAGCAGCTTGGCAGGGGGTCGGGCAGAGACCCAGTACTTC.

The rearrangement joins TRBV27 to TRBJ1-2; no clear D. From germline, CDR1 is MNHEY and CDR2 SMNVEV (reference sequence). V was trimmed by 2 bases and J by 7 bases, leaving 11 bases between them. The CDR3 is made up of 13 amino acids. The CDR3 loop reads CASSLVWGGGYTF. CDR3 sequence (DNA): TGTGCCAGCAGTTTAGTCTGGGGAGGTGGCTACACCTTC.

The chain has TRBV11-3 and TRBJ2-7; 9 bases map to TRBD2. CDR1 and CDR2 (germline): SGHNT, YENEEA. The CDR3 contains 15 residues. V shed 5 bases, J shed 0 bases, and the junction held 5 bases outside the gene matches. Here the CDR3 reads CASSPSGTSSYEQYF. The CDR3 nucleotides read TGTGCCAGCAGCCCTAGCGGGACGAGCTCCTACGAGCAGTACTTC. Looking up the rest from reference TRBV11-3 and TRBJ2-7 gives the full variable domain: EAGVVQSPRYKIIEKKQPVAFWCNPISGHNTLYWYLQNLGQGPELLIRYENEEAVDDSQLPKDRFSAERLKGVDSTLKIQPAELGDSAVYLCASSPSGTSSYEQYFGPGTRLTVT.